This T cell receptor (beta chain) was found in a study of tumor-infiltrating lymphocytes in oesophageal squamous cell carcinoma. The table lists this clonotype with many counts. TCRdb analysed the PCR reads with MiXCR anew, one entry per CDR3 protein. The sample gives around 26,000 distinct CDR3 sequences, 30% to 40% of which show up once; 23% is in the top ten. Material: esophageal tumor tissue. This receptor was identified in a male donor with esophageal squamous cell carcinoma.

CDR3 residues: CASSLRQPGDTQYF. In nucleotides, the CDR3 is TGTGCCAGCAGCTTACGGCAACCTGGGGATACGCAGTATTTT. J is TRBJ2-3 and V is TRBV7-3; D call uncertain. Germline assignment: CDR1 SGHTA and CDR2 FQGTGA. The CDR3 is made up of 14 amino acids. V lost 2 bases to trimming and J lost 6 bases, with 12 bases between them. The full variable domain, completed using reference TRBV7-3 and TRBJ2-3, is GAGVSQTPSNKVTEKGKYVELRCDPISGHTALYWYRQSLGQGPEFLIYFQGTGAADDSGLPNDRFFAVRPEGSVSTLKIQRTERGDSAVYLCASSLRQPGDTQYFGPGTRLTVL.